The present entry profiles one T cell receptor beta chain with its context. Its antigen remains unknown. Data came from immunoSEQ multiplex PCR; TCRdb stores just in-frame clones and leaves some out. This table has approximately 150,000 clones, 80% to 95% appearing once. CDR1 is SGHTA, CDR2 FQGNSA, per germline. With V trimmed by 0 bases and J by 4 bases, 5 bases remained unmatched. The CDR3 has 16 residues. These data are taken from a study of T cell responses to AZD1222 COVID-19 vaccine. Findings and caveats of the study: Vaccine-related CD4 TCRs covered spike, predominating at 160-218 and 743-854. Spike-specific TCR depth and breadth grew after two AZD1222 doses. Targets within unmutated variant regions were reportedly found for nearly half of spike-specific TCRs.

The sample consisted of peripheral blood, taken 28 days after the second AZD1222 dose. The gene calls are TRBV7-2 and TRBJ2-2, with 7 bases lining up with TRBD2. The TCR was taken from an adult who received the AZD1222 COVID-19 vaccine. Here the CDR3 DNA reads TGTGCCAGCAGCTTAGCGTTCGGCGGGAGCACCGGGGAGCTGTTTTTT. Encoded protein: CASSLAFGGSTGELFF.